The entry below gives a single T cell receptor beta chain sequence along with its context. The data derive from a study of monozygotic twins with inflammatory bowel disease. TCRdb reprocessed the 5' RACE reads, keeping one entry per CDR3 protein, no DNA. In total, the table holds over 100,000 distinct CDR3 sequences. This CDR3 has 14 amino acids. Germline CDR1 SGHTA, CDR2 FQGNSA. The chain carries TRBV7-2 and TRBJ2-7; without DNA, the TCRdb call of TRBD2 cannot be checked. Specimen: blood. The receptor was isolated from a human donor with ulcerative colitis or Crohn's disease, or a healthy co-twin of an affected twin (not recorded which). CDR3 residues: CASGLQSGSHEQYF.